This T cell receptor beta chain was found in a study of blood T cell repertoires in COVID-19. The wider study: Acute-phase and convalescent COVID-19 samples originated in the United States, Italy and Spain.

V lost 3 bases, J lost 6 bases, and 9 bases lay in between. Looked up from germline, CDR1 is SGHRS and CDR2 is YFSETQ. CDR3 length: 13 amino acids. Authors' analysis steps: From reference gene primer amplification, estimates of nucleated cell counts were derived. TCRdb keeps only in-frame clones here, not all; method: immunoSEQ multiplex PCR. V and J calls plus clone size are reproduced from that table; the DNA served to infer D and trimming. Of just over 300,000 clones in the sample, about 90% were seen once. Followed over time, Seattle patients had been enrolled while infection was active. The receptor's source is a woman in her 30s with COVID-19, enrolled during active disease. Sequencing was performed on peripheral blood. This chain uses TRBV5-1 with TRBJ2-2; D may be TRBD2 (6 bases). The CDR3 loop is CASSSGGSGELFF. The CDR3 coding sequence is TGCGCCAGCAGCTCTGGGGGGTCCGGGGAGCTGTTTTTT.